The clone carrying this T cell receptor beta chain was observed at least ten times. Its antigen is unknown. These data are taken from a study of CD8 T cells in ankylosing spondylitis. Study-wide results and limits: Ankylosing spondylitis blood seemed to carry a telltale TCR beta motif made of several highly homologous variants.

Quantitative 5'-RACE was performed with molecular barcodes, and it yielded the TCR beta libraries. TCRdb re-analysed the 5' RACE reads in MiXCR, keeping a single row per CDR3 protein. The sample holds around 250,000 distinct CDR3 sequences, over 8.5% seen once. Sequenced sample: blood, either unsorted or a sorted T cell fraction (not recorded which). The clonotype originates from a male donor with ankylosing spondylitis or in good health (not recorded which).

In nucleotides, the CDR3 is TGCAGCGTTGAAGATTCTCGGGACACCTACAATGAGCAGTTCTTC. It yields the protein CSVEDSRDTYNEQFF. V and J are TRBV29-1 and TRBJ2-1, with D tentatively TRBD1 (6 bases). In germline, CDR1 is SQVTM, CDR2 ANQGSEA. Trimming took off 0 bases at V and 2 bases at J, with 11 bases between the two ends. The CDR3 covers 15 residues.